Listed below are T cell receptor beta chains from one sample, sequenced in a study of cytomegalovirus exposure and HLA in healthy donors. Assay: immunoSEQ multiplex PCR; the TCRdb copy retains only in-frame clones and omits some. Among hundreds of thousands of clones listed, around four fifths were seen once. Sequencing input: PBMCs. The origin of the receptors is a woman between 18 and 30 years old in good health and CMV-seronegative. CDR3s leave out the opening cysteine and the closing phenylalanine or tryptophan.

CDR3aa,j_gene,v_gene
ASSLALGNTEAF,TRBJ1-1,TRBV7-9
ASSTGGSGNTIY,TRBJ1-3,TRBV27
ASSLNSATNEKLF,TRBJ1-4,TRBV7-2
ASSEGGGGLNEQF,TRBJ2-1,TRBV25-1
ASSWDRGGSPLH,TRBJ1-6,TRBV27
ASSESGPRSPLH,TRBJ1-6,TRBV6-5
ASNTDYGYT,TRBJ1-2,TRBV19
ASSPGTGSYEQY,TRBJ2-7,TRBV2
ASTGTQSDFEQF,TRBJ2-1,TRBV27
ASSERSARTSGGRRGYT,TRBJ1-2,TRBV2
ASSLTGGPRSYEQY,TRBJ2-7,TRBV5-4
ASSLGRYGYT,TRBJ1-2,TRBV28
ASRQGISTDTQY,TRBJ2-3,TRBV10-2
ATSRGSSEETQY,TRBJ2-5,TRBV15
ASGDGYT,TRBJ1-2,TRBV11-2
ASSLTGPNQPQH,TRBJ1-5,TRBV2
ASSHQGNNSPLH,TRBJ1-6,TRBV4-2
ASSLGSRGPYGYT,TRBJ1-2,TRBV5-1
ASSRQSGTGSYNEQF,TRBJ2-1,TRBV5-1
ASSLDRDSNQPQH,TRBJ1-5,TRBV6-6
ASSAGGLAGANVLT,TRBJ2-6,TRBV5-1
ASSAAGTSDYEQY,TRBJ2-7,TRBV7-2
SVGDTWNTIY,TRBJ1-3,TRBV29-1
AWSLGRKNIQY,TRBJ2-4,TRBV30
ASRKQGIDYGYT,TRBJ1-2,TRBV6-5
ASRTNYGYT,TRBJ1-2,TRBV6-5